The 10 T cell receptor beta chains in this list originate from one sample, sequenced in a study of T-cell reconstitution after alpha-beta-depleted transplantation in children. Unique molecular identifiers were used to barcode this TCRbeta library. TCRdb re-derived calls from the PCR reads in MiXCR, one entry per CDR3 protein. The sample shows more than 550,000 distinct CDR3 sequences, roughly a tenth of them seen only once. Sequences were derived from PBMCs from the stem cell graft donor, sampled from the stem cell graft. These receptors were obtained from a human donor who donated a stem cell graft to a child with acute myeloid leukemia.

This clonotype showed up just a few times. The chain employs TRBV11-2 and TRBJ2-4; 7 bases match TRBD1. V lost 3 bases and J lost 0; bases outside the gene matches: 8. The CDR3 extends over 17 amino acids. CDR1 is SGHAT, CDR2 FQNNGV, per germline. CDR3: CASSFKGQIIAKNIQYF. CDR3 sequence (DNA): TGTGCCAGCAGCTTTAAGGGACAGATTATAGCCAAAAACATTCAGTACTTC.

The gene calls are TRBV5-1 and TRBJ2-1; 13 bases are shared with TRBD2. This CDR3 is built from 14 residues. The germline V gene has CDR1 SGHRS and CDR2 YFSETQ. Trimming at V came to 5 bases and at J to 8 bases, leaving 4 bases not matched to a gene. In DNA form, the CDR3 reads TGCGCCAGCAGGTATGGACTAGCGGGAGATGAGCAGTTCTTC. Amino acid sequence: CASRYGLAGDEQFF. Supplemented by reference TRBV5-1 and TRBJ2-1, the full variable domain reads KAGVTQTPRYLIKTRGQQVTLSCSPISGHRSVSWYQQTPGQGLQFLFEYFSETQRNKGNFPGRFSGRQFSNSRSEMNVSTLELGDSALYLCASRYGLAGDEQFFGPGTRLTVL.

In this sample, this clonotype turned up a few times. The J gene is TRBJ2-3, the V gene TRBV20-1, with 9 bases lining up with TRBD2. After removal of 0 bases from V and 2 bases from J, the junction contained 6 bases not matched to a gene. Germline V gene lookup returns CDR1 DFQATT and CDR2 SNEGSKA (reference sequence). This CDR3 comprises 16 residues. CDR3 nucleotide sequence: TGCAGTGCTAGAGATCGGCTAGCGGGACCCACAGATACGCAGTATTTT. Translated, it gives CSARDRLAGPTDTQYF.

This clonotype was seen a handful of times. The V and J genes are TRBV27 and TRBJ2-1; D is tentatively TRBD1 or TRBD2 (5 bases each). This CDR3 is 15 amino acids long. Trimming pared 4 bases from V and 6 bases from J, leaving 16 bases between. From germline, CDR1 is MNHEY and CDR2 SMNVEV (reference sequence). In DNA, the CDR3 is TGTGCCAGCAGTTCTTGGGAGCAGGGTTTCAATGAGCAGTTCTTC. It is translated as CASSSWEQGFNEQFF.

This clonotype has more than one count but fewer than ten. The chain employs TRBV28 and TRBJ2-1; no clear D gene. V shed 2 bases and J shed 14 bases, with 16 bases lying between them. There are 13 residues in the CDR3. Germline loops: CDR1 MDHEN, CDR2 SYDVKM. The CDR3 DNA reads TGTGCCAGCAGTTTACTAGGAAGTTTCCGGGAGTTCTTC. The encoded protein is CASSLLGSFREFF.

This clonotype was seen a handful of times. The chain employs TRBV7-9 and TRBJ1-2, with D possibly being TRBD1 (5 bases). The CDR3 has 13 amino acids. Per germline, CDR1 SEHNR and CDR2 FQNEAQ (reference sequence). The V end was cut by 1 base, the J end by 6 bases, with 9 bases between. The CDR3 loop is CASSLGQPHGYTF. The CDR3 DNA is TGTGCCAGCAGCTTAGGACAGCCTCATGGCTACACCTTC.

This clonotype was picked up one time. It may be a read error: a sequence one base away is much more abundant. V gene TRBV6-2 or TRBV6-3 combines with J gene TRBJ2-3, with D perhaps matching TRBD2 (6 bases). Germline-derived CDR1 and CDR2 are MNHEY and SVGEGT. This CDR3 spans 16 amino acids. V lost 6 bases to trimming and J lost 4 bases, with 20 bases between them. CDR3: CASRPRSQPSADTQYF. The CDR3 DNA reads TGTGCCAGCAGACCCCGATCTCAACCTAGCGCAGATACGCAGTATTTT.

This clonotype was counted many times. The chain links TRBV2 to TRBJ2-1; 10 nucleotides align to TRBD1. The CDR3 is made up of 15 amino acids. In germline, CDR1 is SNHLY, CDR2 FYNNEI. V was clipped by 6 bases and J by 6 bases; unmatched bases: 8. The CDR3 here is CASRSWDRGPNEQFF. The CDR3 DNA reads as TGTGCCAGCAGGTCTTGGGACAGGGGTCCCAATGAGCAGTTCTTC.

Many counts were recorded for this clonotype. V and J are TRBV18 and TRBJ2-3; D gene uncertain. This CDR3 has 15 amino acids. Germline V gives CDR1 KGHSH, CDR2 LQKENI. The V end was cut by 4 bases, the J end by 2 bases, with 13 bases between. The CDR3 sequence: CASSQGFLTTDTQYF. The CDR3 DNA reads TGTGCCAGCTCACAGGGTTTTCTCACCACAGATACGCAGTATTTT.

This clonotype was found many times. The CDR3 DNA reads as TGTGCCAGCACGGGAGGGAGGGCCGCAGATACGCAGTATTTT. The encoded protein is CASTGGRAADTQYF. The V gene is TRBV27, the J gene TRBJ2-3; 8 bases fit TRBD2. The junction had 7 bases not matched to a gene; V was cut back by 7 bases and J by 4 bases. The CDR3 sequence is 14 residues long. CDR1 MNHEY and CDR2 SMNVEV come from the germline V gene (reference sequence).